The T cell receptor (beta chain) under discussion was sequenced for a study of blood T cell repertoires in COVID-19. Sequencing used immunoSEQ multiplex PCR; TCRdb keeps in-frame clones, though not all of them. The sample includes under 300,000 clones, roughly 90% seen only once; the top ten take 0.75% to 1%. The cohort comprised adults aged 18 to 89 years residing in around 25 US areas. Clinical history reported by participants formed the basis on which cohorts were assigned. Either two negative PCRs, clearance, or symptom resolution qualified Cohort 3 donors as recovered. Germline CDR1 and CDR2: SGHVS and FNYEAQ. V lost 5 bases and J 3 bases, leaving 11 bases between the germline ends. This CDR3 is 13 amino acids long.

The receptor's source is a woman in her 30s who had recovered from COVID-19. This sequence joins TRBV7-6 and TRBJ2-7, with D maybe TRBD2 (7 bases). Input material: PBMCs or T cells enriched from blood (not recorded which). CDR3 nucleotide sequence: TGTGCCAGCAGCAGGGGGGGGTTCTACGAGCAGTACTTC. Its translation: CASSRGGFYEQYF.